This TCR beta chain was captured by sequencing in a study of blood T cell repertoires in COVID-19. This clone occurred a few times. The method was immunoSEQ multiplex PCR; TCRdb's version includes in-frame clones alone and lacks a portion of them. The repertoire has 30,000 to 35,000 clones, about 89% of them found once; the top ten carry approximately 47%. The CDR3 is 15 residues long. The J segment lost 4 bases and the V segment lost 1 base, leaving 6 bases of the junction unmatched. CDR1 SGHVS and CDR2 FNYEAQ come from the germline V gene. The material sequenced was peripheral blood. This receptor was obtained from a human donor in a cohort sampled during active COVID-19. The gene calls are TRBV7-6 and TRBJ2-7, with TRBD1 matching over 8 bases. The CDR3 sequence: CASSLGQGAKYEQYF. CDR3 sequence (DNA): TGTGCCAGCAGCTTAGGGCAGGGGGCAAAGTACGAGCAGTACTTC.